The T cell receptor (beta chain) under discussion was sequenced for a study of shared clonotypes between healthy human individuals. The germline CDR1 and CDR2 sequences are LNHDA and SQIVND (reference sequence). Between the trimmed V and J ends, which lost 7 bases and 2 bases, there was a span of 20 bases. This CDR3 is built from 16 residues. The study's findings and limits: The study drew on few donors, limiting represented genetic and exposure-history diversity.

Comments on this clone: Its specificity is unknown.

Repertoires were generated with immunoSEQ multiplex PCR, while TCRdb's copy carries only in-frame clones and drops some. Of approximately 2.5 million clones detected, 90% to 95% appear once; the ten largest clones hold 0.36%. The sequenced material came from naive CD4+ T cells from PBMCs. The subset is: CD45RA+ positively selected. J is TRBJ2-5 and V is TRBV19, with TRBD1 as a possible D gene (6 bases). The source is a man aged 18 to 30 in good health. Some clones in this sample may be carry-over from other donors' samples. This CDR3 is CASTSTGTLQQETQYF. CDR3 in DNA: TGTGCCAGTACGTCGACCGGGACATTACAGCAAGAGACCCAGTACTTC. Together with reference TRBV19 and TRBJ2-5, the CDR3 gives the full variable domain: DGGITQSPKYLFRKEGQNVTLSCEQNLNHDAMYWYRQDPGQGLRLIYYSQIVNDFQKGDIAEGYSVSREKKESFPLTVTSAQKNPTAFYLCASTSTGTLQQETQYFGPGTRLLVL.